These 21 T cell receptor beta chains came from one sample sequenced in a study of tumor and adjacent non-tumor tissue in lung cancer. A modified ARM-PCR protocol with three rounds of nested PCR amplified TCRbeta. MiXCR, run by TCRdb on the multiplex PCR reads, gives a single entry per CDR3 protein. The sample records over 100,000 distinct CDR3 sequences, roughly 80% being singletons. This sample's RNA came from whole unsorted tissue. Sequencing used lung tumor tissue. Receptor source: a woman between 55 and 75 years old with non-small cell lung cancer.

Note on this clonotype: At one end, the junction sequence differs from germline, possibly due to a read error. The DNA for the CDR3 is TGTGCTAGCAGTCCCCGAGCTGGGTTTTTTGGATGCACTGAAGCTCTCTTT. It translates to CASSPRAGFFGCTEALF. The rearrangement links TRBV6-2 or TRBV6-3 to TRBJ1-1; D gene ambiguous. This CDR3 comprises 17 residues. Looked up from germline, CDR1 is MNHEY and CDR2 is SVGEGT.

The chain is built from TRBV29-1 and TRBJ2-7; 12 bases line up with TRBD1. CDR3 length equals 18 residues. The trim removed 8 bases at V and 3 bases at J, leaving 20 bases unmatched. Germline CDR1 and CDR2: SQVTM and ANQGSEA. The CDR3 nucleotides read TGCAGCCATTTATCCTCCTCCCCGGGACAGGGGGCCTTCTACGAGCAGTACTTC. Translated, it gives CSHLSSSPGQGAFYEQYF.

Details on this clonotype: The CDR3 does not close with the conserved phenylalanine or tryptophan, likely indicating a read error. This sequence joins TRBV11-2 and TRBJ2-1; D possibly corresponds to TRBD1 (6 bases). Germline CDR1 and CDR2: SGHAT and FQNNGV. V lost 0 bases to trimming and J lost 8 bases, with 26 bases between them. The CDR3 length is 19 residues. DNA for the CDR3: TGTGCCAGCAGCTTAGAGCTGGGCGATTGGGGGCAGGGTGACGATGAGCAGTTCCTC. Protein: CASSLELGDWGQGDDEQFL.

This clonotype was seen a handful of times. The CDR3 region is CASGLPGQGAEKLFF. CDR3 DNA sequence: TGTGCCAGCGGCCTCCCCGGACAGGGAGCCGAAAAACTGTTTTTT. The J gene is TRBJ1-4, the V gene TRBV28; 8 nucleotides align to TRBD1. Germline V CDR1 and CDR2: MDHEN, SYDVKM. The ends lost 8 bases at V and 8 bases at J; junction bases unmatched: 13. This CDR3 spans 15 amino acids.

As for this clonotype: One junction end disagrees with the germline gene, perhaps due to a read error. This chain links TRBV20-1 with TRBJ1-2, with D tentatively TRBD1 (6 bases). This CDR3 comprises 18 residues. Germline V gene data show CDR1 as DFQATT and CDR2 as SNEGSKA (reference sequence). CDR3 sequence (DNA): TGCAGTGCTTTACCTACCCGGGACACCCAAAGAATTTACTATGACTACACCTTC. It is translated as CSALPTRDTQRIYYDYTF.

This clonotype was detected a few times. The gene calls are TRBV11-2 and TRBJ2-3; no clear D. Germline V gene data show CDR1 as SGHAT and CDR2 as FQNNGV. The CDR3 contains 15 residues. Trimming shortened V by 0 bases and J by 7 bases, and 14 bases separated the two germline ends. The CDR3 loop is CASSLDVPPLYTQYF. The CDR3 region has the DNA TGTGCCAGCAGCTTAGACGTACCGCCGCTGTATACGCAGTATTTT. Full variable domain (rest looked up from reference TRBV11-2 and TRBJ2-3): EAGVAQSPRYKIIEKRQSVAFWCNPISGHATLYWYQQILGQGPKLLIQFQNNGVVDDSQLPKDRFSAERLKGVDSTLKIQPAKLEDSAVYLCASSLDVPPLYTQYFGPGTRLTVL.

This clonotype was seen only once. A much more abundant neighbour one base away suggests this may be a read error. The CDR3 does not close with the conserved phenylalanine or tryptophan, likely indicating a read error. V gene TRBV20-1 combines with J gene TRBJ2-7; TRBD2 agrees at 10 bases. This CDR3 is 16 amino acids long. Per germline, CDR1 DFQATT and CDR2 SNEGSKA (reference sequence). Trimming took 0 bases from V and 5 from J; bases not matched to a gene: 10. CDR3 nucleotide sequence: TGCAGTGCTAGAGACCCTAGCGGGAGCTTTACCCACGAGCAGTACTTG. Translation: CSARDPSGSFTHEQYL.

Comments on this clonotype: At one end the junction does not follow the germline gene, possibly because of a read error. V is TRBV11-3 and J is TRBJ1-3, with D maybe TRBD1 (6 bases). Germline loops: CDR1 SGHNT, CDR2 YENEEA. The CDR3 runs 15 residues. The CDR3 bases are TGTGCCAGCAGTACCGACAGGATGGCTGGAAACACCACATATTTT. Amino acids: CASSTDRMAGNTTYF.

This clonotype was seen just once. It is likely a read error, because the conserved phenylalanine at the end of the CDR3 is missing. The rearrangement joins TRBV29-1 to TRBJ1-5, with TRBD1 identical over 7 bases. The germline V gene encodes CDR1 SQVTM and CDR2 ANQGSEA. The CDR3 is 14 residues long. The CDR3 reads CSVSTDRTNQHQHY. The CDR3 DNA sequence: TGCAGCGTGAGTACGGACAGGACCAATCAGCACCAGCATTAT.

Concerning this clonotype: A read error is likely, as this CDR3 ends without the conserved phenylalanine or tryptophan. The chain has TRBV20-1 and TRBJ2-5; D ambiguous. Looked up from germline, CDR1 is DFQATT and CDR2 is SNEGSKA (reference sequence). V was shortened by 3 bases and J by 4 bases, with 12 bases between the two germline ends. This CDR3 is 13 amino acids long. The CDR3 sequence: CSASIWIVETQYL. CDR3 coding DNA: TGCAGTGCTAGTATATGGATCGTAGAGACCCAGTACCTC.

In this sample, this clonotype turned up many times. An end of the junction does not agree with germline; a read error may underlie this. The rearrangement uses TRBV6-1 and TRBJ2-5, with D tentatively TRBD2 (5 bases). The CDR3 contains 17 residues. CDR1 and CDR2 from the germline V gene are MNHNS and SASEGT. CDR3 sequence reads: CASNEAMGSIAWETQYF. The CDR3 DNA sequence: TGTGCCAGCAATGAAGCCATGGGGTCTATAGCGTGGGAGACCCAGTACTTC.

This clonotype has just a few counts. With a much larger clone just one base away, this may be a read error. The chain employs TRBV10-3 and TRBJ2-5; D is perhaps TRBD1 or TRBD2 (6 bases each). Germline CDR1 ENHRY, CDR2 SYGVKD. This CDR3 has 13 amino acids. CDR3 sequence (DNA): TGTGCCCTCAGTGGGGGGCATGGGGAGACCCAGTACTTC. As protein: CALSGGHGETQYF.

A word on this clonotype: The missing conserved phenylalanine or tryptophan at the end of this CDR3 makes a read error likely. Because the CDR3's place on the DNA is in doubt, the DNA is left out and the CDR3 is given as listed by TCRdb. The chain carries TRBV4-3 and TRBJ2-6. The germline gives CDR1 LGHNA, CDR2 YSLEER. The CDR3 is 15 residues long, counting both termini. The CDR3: CASSQDGAGANVLTI.

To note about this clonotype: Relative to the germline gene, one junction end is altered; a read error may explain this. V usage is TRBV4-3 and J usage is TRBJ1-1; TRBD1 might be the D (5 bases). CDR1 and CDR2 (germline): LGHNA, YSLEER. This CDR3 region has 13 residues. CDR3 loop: CASGQTGRSEAFF. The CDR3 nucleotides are TGCGCCAGCGGCCAAACGGGACGTTCAGAAGCTTTCTTC.

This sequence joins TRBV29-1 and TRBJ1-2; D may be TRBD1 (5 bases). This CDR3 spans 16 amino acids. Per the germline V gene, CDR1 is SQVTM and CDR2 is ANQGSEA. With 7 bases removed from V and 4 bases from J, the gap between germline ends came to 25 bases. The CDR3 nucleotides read TGCAGCGCTATGACAGAGGAGGCAGGATTCGCCTATGGCTACACCTTC. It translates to CSAMTEEAGFAYGYTF.

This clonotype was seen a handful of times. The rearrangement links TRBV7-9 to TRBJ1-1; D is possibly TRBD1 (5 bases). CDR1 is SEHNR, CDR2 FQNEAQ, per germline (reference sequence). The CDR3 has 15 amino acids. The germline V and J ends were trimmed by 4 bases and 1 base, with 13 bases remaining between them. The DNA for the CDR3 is TGTGCCAGCAGCTCCCAACTAGGGGCGAACACTGAAGCTTTCTTT. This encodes CASSSQLGANTEAFF.

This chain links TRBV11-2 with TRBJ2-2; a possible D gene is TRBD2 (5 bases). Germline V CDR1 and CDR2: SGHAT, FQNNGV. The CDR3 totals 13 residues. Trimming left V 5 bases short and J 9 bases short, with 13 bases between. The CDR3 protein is CASSPRRTRELFF. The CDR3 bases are TGTGCCAGCAGCCCTCGGAGGACCCGGGAGCTGTTTTTT.

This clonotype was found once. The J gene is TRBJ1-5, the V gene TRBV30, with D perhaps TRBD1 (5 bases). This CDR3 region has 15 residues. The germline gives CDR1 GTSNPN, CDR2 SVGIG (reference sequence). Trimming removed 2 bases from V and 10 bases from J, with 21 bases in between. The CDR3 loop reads CAWSPRGTPGGPQHF. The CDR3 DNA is TGTGCCTGGAGTCCGCGAGGGACCCCAGGTGGACCCCAGCATTTT.

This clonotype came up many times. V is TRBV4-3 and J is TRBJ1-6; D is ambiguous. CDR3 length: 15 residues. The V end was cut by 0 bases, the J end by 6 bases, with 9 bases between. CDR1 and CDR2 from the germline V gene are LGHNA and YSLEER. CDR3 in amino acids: CASSQDYQPNSPLHF. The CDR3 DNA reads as TGCGCCAGCAGCCAAGATTACCAGCCTAATTCACCCCTCCACTTT.

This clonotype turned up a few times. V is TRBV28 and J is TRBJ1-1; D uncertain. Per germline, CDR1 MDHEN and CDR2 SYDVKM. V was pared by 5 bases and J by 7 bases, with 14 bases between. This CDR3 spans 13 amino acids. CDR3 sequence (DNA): TGTGCCAGCAGTGTAGGTCAGCTTGTTGAAGCTTTCTTT. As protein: CASSVGQLVEAFF.

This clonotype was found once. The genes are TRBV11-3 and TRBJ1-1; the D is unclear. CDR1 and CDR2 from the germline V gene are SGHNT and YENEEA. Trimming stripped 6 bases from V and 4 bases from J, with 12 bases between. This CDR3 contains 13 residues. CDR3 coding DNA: TGTGCCAGCAGGTTTACCCACAGCACTGAAGCTTTCTTT. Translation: CASRFTHSTEAFF. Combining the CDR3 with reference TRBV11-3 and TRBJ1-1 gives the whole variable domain EAGVVQSPRYKIIEKKQPVAFWCNPISGHNTLYWYLQNLGQGPELLIRYENEEAVDDSQLPKDRFSAERLKGVDSTLKIQPAELGDSAVYLCASRFTHSTEAFFGQGTRLTVV.